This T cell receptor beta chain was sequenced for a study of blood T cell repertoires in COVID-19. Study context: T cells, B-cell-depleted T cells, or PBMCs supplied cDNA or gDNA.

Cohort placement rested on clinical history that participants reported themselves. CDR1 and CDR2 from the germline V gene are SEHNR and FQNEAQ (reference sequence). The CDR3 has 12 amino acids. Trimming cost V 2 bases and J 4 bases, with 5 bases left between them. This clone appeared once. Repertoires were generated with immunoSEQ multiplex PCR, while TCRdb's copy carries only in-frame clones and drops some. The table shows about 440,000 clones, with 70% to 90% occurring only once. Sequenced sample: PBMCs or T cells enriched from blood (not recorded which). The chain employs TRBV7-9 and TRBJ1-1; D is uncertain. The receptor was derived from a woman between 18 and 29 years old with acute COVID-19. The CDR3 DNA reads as TGTGCCAGCAGCTTATTGAGCACTGAAGCTTTCTTT. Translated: CASSLLSTEAFF.